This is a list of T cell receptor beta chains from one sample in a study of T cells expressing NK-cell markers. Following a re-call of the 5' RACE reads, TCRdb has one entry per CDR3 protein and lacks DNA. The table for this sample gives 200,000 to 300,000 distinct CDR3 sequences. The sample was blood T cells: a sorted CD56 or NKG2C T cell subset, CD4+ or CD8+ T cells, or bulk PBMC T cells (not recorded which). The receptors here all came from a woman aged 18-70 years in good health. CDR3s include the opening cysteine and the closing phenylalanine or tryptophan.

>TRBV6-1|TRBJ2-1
CASSVQGANEQFF
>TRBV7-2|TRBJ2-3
CASREAVNVGDTQYF
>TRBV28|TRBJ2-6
CASSRESSGANVLTF
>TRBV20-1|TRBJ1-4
CSARLGSWATNEKLFF
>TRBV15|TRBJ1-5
CATSSARRDQPQHF
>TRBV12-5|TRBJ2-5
CASGLQETQYF
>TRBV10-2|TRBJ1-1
CASSESQSAGDAEAFF
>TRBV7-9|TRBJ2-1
CASSLEQMSSYNEQFF
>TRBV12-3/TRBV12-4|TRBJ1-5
CASSLQGRNNQPQHF
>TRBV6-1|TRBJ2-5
CASSPRGFQETQYF
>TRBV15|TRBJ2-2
CATSRPASGSTGELFF
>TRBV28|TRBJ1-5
CASSYPRRGGNQPQHF
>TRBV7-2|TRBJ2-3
CASSLNRDRSTDTQYF
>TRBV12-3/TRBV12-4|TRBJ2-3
CASSLTIAGTQYF
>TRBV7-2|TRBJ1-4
CASSDTGFGEKLFF
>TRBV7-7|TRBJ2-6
CASSSVGANVLTF
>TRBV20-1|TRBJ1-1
CSARLWGNTEAFF
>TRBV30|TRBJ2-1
CAWIRDTYNEQFF
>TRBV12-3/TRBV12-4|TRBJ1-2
CASSSAGMAGYTF
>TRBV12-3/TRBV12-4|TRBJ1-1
CASSPETGNTEAFF
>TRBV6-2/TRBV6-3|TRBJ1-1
CASSPNLGSGMPTEAFF
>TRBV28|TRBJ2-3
CASSPTGGRAHTQYF
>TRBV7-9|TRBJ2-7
CASSPGEVTYEQYF
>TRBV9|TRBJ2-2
CASSVAVLNTGELFF
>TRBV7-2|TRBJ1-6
CASSLSWTGSNSPLHF
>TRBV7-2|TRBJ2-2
CASSLAAGVGELFF
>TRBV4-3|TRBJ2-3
CASSQDVSTDTQYF
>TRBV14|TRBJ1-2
CASSQDGTPAYGYTF
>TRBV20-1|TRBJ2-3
CSASSPATSGSTDTQYF
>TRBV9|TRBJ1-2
CASSVFQGTDGYTF
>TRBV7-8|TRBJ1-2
CASSLVRGGPWGYTF
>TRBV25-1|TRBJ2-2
CASSTRDREYTGELFF
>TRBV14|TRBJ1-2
CASSFRTGTGTTGYTF
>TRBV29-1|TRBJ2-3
CSRLGGSTDTQYF
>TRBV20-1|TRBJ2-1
CSAEGTSGPNNEQFF
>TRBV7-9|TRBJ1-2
CASSLVGAPIDYTF
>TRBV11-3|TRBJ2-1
CASSWGVQGSYNEQFF
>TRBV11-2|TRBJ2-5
CASSLVGGQETRYF
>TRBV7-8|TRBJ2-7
CASSYLGIGYEQYF
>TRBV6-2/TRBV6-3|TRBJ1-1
CASSYLVNLNTEAFF
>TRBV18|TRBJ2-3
CASSPFGQTSTDTQYF
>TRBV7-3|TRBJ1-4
CASSLSGGIGEKLFF
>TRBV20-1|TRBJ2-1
CSPLPLAALSYNEQFF
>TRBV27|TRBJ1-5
CASSLGAGQPQHF
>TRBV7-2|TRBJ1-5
CASSLGTGGEPQHF
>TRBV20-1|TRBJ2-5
CSARPPGGGTQYF